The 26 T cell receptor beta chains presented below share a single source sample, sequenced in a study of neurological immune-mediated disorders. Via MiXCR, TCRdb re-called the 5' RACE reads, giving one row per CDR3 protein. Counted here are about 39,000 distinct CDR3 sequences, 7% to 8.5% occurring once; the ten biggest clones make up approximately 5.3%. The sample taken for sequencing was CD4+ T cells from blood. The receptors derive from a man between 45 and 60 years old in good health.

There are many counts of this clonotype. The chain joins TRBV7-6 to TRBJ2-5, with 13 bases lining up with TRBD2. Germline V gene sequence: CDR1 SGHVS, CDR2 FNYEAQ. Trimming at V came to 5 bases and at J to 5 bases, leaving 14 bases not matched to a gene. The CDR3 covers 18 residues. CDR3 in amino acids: CASSPGLAGNILLETQYF. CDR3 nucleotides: TGTGCCAGCAGCCCGGGACTAGCGGGGAATATCCTCCTCGAGACCCAGTACTTC. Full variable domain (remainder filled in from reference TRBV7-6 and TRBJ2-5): GAGVSQSPRYKVTKRGQDVALRCDPISGHVSLYWYRQALGQGPEFLTYFNYEAQQDKSGLPNDRFSAERPEGSISTLTIQRTEQRDSAMYRCASSPGLAGNILLETQYFGPGTRLLVL.

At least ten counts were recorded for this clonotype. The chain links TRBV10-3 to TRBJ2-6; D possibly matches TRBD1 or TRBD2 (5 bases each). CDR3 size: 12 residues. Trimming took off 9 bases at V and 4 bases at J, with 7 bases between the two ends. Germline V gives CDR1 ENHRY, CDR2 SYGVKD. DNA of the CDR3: TGTGCCATGGGGGAAGGGGCCAACGTCCTGACTTTC. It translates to CAMGEGANVLTF.

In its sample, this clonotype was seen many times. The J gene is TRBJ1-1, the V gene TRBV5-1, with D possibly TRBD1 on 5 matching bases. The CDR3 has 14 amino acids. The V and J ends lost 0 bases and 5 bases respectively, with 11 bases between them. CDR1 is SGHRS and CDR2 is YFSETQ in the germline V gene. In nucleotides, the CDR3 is TGCGCCAGCAGCTTGGAAATCGGGGCGACTGAAGCTTTCTTT. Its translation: CASSLEIGATEAFF.

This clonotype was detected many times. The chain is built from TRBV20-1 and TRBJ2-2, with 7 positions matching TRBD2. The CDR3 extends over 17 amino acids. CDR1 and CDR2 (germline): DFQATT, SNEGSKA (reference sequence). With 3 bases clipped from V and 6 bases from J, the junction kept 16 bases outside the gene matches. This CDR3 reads CSASPAGGRASAGELFF. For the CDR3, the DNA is TGCAGTGCTAGCCCCGCGGGTGGGAGGGCCTCGGCCGGGGAGCTGTTTTTT.

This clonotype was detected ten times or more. CDR3 sequence (DNA): TGCGCCAGCAGCTTGGGGGGAACGAAGCACGAAAAACTGTTTTTT. Its protein is CASSLGGTKHEKLFF. This chain links TRBV5-1 with TRBJ1-4; no definite D call. The length of the CDR3 is 15 residues. Trimming pared 0 bases from V and 8 bases from J, leaving 14 bases between. The germline gives CDR1 SGHRS, CDR2 YFSETQ.

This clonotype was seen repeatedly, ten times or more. For the CDR3, the DNA is TGCAGCGTTGGTCAAGGGACAGGAGCCTACGAGCAGTACTTC. This encodes CSVGQGTGAYEQYF. The chain recombines TRBV29-1 with TRBJ2-7, with 8 bases lining up with TRBD1. Per germline, CDR1 SQVTM and CDR2 ANQGSEA. The CDR3 spans 14 residues. The trim removed 4 bases at V and 2 bases at J, leaving 7 bases unmatched.

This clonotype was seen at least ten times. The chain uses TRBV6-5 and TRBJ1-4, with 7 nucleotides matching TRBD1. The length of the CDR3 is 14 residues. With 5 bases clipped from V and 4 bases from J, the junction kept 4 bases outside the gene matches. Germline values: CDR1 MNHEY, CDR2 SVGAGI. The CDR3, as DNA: TGTGCCAGCAGTGCCGGGACAGTTAATGAAAAACTGTTTTTT. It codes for CASSAGTVNEKLFF.

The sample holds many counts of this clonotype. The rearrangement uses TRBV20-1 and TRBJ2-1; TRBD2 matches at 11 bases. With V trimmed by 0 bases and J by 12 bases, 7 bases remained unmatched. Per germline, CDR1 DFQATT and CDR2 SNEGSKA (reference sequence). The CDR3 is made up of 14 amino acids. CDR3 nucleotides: TGCAGTGCTAGAGATCGTAGCGGGAGGGCCTGGCAGTTCTTC. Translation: CSARDRSGRAWQFF.

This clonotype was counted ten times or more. CDR3 amino acids: CSAREYSGSSYNEQFF. The CDR3 region has the DNA TGCAGTGCTAGAGAATATAGCGGAAGCTCCTACAATGAGCAGTTCTTC. The chain has TRBV20-1 and TRBJ2-1, with D perhaps TRBD2 (6 bases). The CDR3 sequence is 16 residues long. The V and J ends lost 0 bases and 0 bases respectively, with 12 bases between them. Germline lookup yields CDR1 DFQATT and CDR2 SNEGSKA (reference sequence).

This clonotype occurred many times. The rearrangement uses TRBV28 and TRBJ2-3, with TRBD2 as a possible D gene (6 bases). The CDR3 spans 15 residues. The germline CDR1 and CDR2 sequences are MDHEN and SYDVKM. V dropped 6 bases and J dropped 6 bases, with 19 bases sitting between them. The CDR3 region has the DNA TGTGCCAGCAGAGCGCCCAAGGGTGGGGGGGATACGCAGTATTTT. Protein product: CASRAPKGGGDTQYF.

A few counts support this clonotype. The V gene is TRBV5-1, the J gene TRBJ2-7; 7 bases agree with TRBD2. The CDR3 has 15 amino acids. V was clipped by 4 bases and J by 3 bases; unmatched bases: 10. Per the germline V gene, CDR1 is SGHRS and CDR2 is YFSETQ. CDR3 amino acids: CASSPQAGEGYEQYF. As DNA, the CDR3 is TGCGCCAGCAGCCCCCAGGCGGGGGAGGGCTACGAGCAGTACTTC. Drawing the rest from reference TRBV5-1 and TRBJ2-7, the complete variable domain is KAGVTQTPRYLIKTRGQQVTLSCSPISGHRSVSWYQQTPGQGLQFLFEYFSETQRNKGNFPGRFSGRQFSNSRSEMNVSTLELGDSALYLCASSPQAGEGYEQYFGPGTRLTVT.

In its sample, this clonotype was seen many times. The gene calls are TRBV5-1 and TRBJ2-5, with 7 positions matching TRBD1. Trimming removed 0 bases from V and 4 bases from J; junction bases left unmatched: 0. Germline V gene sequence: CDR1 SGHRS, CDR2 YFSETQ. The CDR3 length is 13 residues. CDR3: CASSLDRGETQYF. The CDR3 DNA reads TGCGCCAGCAGCTTGGACAGGGGAGAGACCCAGTACTTC.

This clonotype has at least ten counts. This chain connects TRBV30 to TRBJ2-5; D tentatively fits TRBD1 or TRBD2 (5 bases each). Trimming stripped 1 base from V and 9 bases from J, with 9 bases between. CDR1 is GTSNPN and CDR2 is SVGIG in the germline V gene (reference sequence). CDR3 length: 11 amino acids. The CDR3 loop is CAWSGVGAQYF. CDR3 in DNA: TGTGCCTGGAGTGGAGTGGGGGCCCAGTACTTC.

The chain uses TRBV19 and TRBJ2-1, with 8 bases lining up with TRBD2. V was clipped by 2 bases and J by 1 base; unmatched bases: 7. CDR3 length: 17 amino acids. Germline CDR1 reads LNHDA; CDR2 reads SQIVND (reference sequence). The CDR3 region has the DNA TGTGCCAGTAGTATAACAGCGGGAGCGGCTTCCTACAATGAGCAGTTCTTC. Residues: CASSITAGAASYNEQFF.

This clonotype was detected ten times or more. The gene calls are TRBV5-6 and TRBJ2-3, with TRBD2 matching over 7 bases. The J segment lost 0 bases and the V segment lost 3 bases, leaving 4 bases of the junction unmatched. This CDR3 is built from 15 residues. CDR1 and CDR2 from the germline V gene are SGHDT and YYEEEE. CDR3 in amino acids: CASSWGTTSTDTQYF. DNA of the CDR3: TGTGCCAGCAGCTGGGGGACTACTAGCACAGATACGCAGTATTTT.

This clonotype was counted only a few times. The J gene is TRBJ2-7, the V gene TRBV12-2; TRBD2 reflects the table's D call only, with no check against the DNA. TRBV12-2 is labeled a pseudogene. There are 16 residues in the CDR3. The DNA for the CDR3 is TGTGCAAGTCGCTTAGCGAGGGCAGGCAATACCTACGAGCAGTACTTC. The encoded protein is CASRLARAGNTYEQYF.

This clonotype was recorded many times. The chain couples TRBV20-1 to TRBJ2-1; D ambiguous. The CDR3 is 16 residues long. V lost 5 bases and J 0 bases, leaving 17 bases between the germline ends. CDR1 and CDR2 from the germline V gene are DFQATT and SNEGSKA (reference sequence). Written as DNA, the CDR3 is TGCAGTGCTGATCCTTCTAGGGCTGGCTCCTACAATGAGCAGTTCTTC. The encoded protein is CSADPSRAGSYNEQFF.

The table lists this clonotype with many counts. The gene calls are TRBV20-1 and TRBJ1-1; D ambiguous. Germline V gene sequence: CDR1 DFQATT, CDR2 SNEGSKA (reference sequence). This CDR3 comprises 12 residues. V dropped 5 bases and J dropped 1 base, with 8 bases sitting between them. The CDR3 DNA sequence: TGCAGTGCTTTCTCGGCGAACACTGAAGCTTTCTTT. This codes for CSAFSANTEAFF.

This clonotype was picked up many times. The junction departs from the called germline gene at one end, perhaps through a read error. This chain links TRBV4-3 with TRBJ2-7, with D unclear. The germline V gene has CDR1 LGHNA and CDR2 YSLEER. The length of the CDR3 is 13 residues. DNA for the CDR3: TGCGCCAGCAGCCAAGAGTTGTTTGGCGGAGCTAAGTTC. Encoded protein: CASSQELFGGAKF.

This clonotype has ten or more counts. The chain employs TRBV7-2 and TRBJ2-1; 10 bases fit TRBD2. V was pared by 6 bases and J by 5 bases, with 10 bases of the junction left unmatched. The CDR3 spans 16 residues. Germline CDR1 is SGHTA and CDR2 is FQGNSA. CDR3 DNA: TGTGCCAGCAGTCTCTCTAGCGGGAGTGGCCACAATGAGCAGTTCTTC. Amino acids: CASSLSSGSGHNEQFF.

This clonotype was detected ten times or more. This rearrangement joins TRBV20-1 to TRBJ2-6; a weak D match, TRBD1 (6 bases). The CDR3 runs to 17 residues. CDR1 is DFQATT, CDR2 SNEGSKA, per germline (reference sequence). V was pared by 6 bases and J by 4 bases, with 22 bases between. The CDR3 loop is CSARPGTPLKGANVLTF. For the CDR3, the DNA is TGCAGTGCCCGACCGGGGACACCTTTAAAGGGGGCCAACGTCCTGACTTTC.

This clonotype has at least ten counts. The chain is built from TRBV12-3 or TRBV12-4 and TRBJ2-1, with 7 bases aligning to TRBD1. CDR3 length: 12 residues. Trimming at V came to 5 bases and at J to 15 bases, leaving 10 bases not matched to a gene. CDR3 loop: CASSQTGMSWFF. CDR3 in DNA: TGTGCCAGCAGTCAGACAGGGATGAGTTGGTTCTTC.

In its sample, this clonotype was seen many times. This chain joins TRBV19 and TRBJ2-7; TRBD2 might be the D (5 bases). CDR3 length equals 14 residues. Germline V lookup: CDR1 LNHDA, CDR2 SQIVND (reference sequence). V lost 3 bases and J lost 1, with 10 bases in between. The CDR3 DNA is TGTGCCAGTAGTATGGACTCGGGGTCCTACGAGCAGTACTTC. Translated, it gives CASSMDSGSYEQYF.

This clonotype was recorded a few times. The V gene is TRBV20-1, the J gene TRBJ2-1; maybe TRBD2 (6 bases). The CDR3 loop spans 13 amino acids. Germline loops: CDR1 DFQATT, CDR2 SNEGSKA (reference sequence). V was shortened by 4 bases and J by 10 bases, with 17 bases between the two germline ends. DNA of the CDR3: TGCAGTGCTAACCCATTTGGAGGGAGAGAGCAGTTCTTC. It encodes CSANPFGGREQFF.

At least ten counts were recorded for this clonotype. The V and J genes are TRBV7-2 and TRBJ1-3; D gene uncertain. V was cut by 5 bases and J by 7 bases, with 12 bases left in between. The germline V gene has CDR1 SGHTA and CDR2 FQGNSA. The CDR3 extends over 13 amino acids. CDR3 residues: CASSASRENTIYF. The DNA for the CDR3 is TGTGCCAGCAGCGCATCCCGGGAGAACACCATATATTTT.

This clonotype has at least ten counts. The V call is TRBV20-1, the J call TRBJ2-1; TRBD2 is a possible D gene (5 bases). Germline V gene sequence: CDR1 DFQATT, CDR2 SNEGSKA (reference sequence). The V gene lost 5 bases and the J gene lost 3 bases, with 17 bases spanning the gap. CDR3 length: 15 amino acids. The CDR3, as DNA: TGCAGTGCTCCGTCTAAACTAGGGAGCTACAATGAGCAGTTCTTC. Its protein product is CSAPSKLGSYNEQFF.